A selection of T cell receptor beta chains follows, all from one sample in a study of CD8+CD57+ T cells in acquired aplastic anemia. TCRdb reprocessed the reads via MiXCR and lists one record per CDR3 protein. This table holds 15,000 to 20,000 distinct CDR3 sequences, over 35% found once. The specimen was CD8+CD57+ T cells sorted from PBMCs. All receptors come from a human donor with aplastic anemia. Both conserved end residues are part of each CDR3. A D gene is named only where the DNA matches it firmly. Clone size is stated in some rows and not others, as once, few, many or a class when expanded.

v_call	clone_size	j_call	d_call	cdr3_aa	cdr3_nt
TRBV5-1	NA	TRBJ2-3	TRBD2	CASSLGGLAGGSDTQYF	TGCGCCAGCAGCTTGGGAGGACTAGCGGGGGGTTCAGATACGCAGTATTTT
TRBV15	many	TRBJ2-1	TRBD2	CATSSSGGASGEQFF	TGTGCCACCAGCAGCTCCGGGGGGGCCAGCGGTGAGCAGTTCTTC
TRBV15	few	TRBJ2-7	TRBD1	CATSSPGQGFHEQYF	TGTGCCACCAGCAGCCCGGGACAGGGGTTCCACGAGCAGTACTTC
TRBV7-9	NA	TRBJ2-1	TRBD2	CASSSSGAAYNEQFF	TGTGCCAGCAGCTCTAGCGGGGCCGCCTACAATGAGCAGTTCTTC
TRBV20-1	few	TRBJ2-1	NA	CSARDRPRQLYNEQFF	TGCAGTGCTAGAGATCGGCCGAGACAGCTCTACAATGAGCAGTTCTTC
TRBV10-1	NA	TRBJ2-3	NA	CASSLTDYTDTQYF	TGCGCCAGCAGCCTGACAGACTACACAGATACGCAGTATTTT
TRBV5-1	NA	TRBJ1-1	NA	CASSLVGAHTEAFF	TGCGCCAGCAGCTTGGTAGGGGCGCACACTGAAGCTTTCTTT
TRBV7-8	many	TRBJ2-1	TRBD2	CASSLIKGLAGVQFF	TGTGCCAGCAGCTTAATTAAAGGACTAGCGGGGGTACAGTTCTTC
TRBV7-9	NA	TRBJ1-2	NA	CASSLWGGNGYTF	TGTGCCAGCAGCTTATGGGGGGGAAATGGCTACACCTTC
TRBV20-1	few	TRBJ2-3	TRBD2	CSARDRLAGGGADTQYF	TGCAGTGCTAGAGATCGGCTAGCGGGGGGAGGTGCAGATACGCAGTATTTT
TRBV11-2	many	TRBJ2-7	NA	CASSLEGVLDEQYF	TGTGCCAGCAGCCTCGAAGGCGTCCTGGACGAGCAGTACTTC
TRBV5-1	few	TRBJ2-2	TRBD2	CASRVSGRANTGELFF	TGCGCCAGCAGGGTCAGCGGGAGAGCGAACACCGGGGAGCTGTTTTTT
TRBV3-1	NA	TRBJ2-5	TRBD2	CASLAGGLEETQYF	TGTGCCAGCTTAGCGGGGGGGTTGGAAGAGACCCAGTACTTC
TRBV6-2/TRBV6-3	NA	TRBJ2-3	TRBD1	CASSYKGTGVFGTDTQYF	TGTGCCAGCAGTTACAAGGGGACAGGGGTTTTTGGCACAGATACGCAGTATTTT
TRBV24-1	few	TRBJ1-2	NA	CATSDSDWYGYTF	TGTGCCACCAGTGATTCGGACTGGTATGGCTACACCTTC
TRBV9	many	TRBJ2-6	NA	CASSPSGWFSGANVLTF	TGTGCCAGCAGCCCCAGCGGGTGGTTCTCTGGGGCCAACGTCCTGACTTTC
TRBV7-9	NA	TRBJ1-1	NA	CASSLGPNTGAFF	TGTGCCAGCAGCTTAGGACCGAACACTGGAGCTTTCTTT
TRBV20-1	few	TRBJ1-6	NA	CSARGTDNSPLHF	TGCAGTGCTAGGGGAACAGATAATTCACCCCTCCACTTT
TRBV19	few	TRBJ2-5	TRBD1	CASGTGDSNQPQYF	TGTGCCAGTGGGACAGGCGATAGCAATCAGCCCCAGTACTTC
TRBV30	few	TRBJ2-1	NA	CAWSEGVGNEQFF	TGTGCCTGGAGTGAAGGAGTCGGCAATGAGCAGTTCTTC
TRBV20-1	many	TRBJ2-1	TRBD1	CSAQDREVGNNEQFF	TGCAGTGCCCAGGACAGGGAAGTAGGAAACAATGAGCAGTTCTTC
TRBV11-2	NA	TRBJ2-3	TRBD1	CASSLECGTGVFGTDTQYF	TGTGCCAGCAGCTTAGAATGTGGGACAGGGGTTTTTGGCACAGATACGCAGTATTTT
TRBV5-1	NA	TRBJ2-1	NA	CASRKIADSDEQFF	TGCGCCAGCAGGAAAATAGCCGACTCGGATGAGCAGTTCTTC
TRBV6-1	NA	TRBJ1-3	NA	CASSERGDLSGNTIYF	TGTGCCAGCAGTGAAAGAGGGGACCTCTCTGGAAACACCATATATTTT
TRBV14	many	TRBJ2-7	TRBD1	CASSLQGAHEQYF	TGTGCCAGCAGCCTACAGGGGGCCCACGAGCAGTACTTC